These 3 T cell receptor beta chains were sequenced from one sample in a study of early T cells in non-severe SARS-CoV-2 infection. TCRdb independently ran MiXCR on the 5' RACE reads; one entry per CDR3 protein. This sample has 55,000 to 70,000 distinct CDR3 sequences; around 13% occur once, and the top ten carry around 4.9%. Specimen: whole blood. The receptors originated from an adult who was a healthcare worker with PCR-confirmed SARS-CoV-2 infection or an uninfected control (not recorded which).

This clonotype was seen a few times. The V call is TRBV18, the J call TRBJ2-3; 10 bases are shared with TRBD1. Germline V gene lookup returns CDR1 KGHSH and CDR2 LQKENI. With V trimmed by 3 bases and J by 4 bases, 4 bases remained unmatched. The CDR3 has 15 amino acids. The CDR3 here is CASSPGQGNSDTQYF. The CDR3 DNA is TGTGCCAGCTCACCGGGACAGGGGAACTCAGATACGCAGTATTTT.

The genes are TRBV6-5 and TRBJ2-7; 9 nucleotides align to TRBD1. Germline V gene sequence: CDR1 MNHEY, CDR2 SVGAGI. V was clipped by 6 bases and J by 0 bases; unmatched bases: 6. This CDR3 contains 15 residues. CDR3 residues: CASSLGTGSSYEQYF. The CDR3 DNA reads TGTGCCAGCAGCCTGGGGACAGGGAGCTCCTACGAGCAGTACTTC.

The chain couples TRBV6-5 to TRBJ1-2, with D possibly TRBD1 on 5 matching bases. Trimming cost V 2 bases and J 3 bases, with 10 bases left between them. The germline V gene encodes CDR1 MNHEY and CDR2 SVGAGI. This CDR3 has 14 residues. The CDR3 region is CASSYDGGHYGYTF. In nucleotides, the CDR3 is TGTGCCAGCAGTTACGATGGGGGACACTATGGCTACACCTTC.